The 30 T cell receptor beta chains given below trace back to one sample, sequenced in a study of T cells in Graves' hyperthyroidism and ophthalmopathy. From RNA transcripts, TCR beta CDR3 regions were amplified. The HTBI primer set drove a first-round RT-PCR of the TCR CDR3. TCRdb re-called the multiplex PCR reads through MiXCR, storing one row per CDR3 protein. The data hold approximately 720,000 distinct CDR3 sequences, with 18% observed a single time. The sequencing input was blood. The receptor set was obtained from a woman aged 45-60 years with Graves' hyperthyroidism that later progressed to Graves' ophthalmopathy.

V usage is TRBV19 and J usage is TRBJ1-6; TRBD1 agrees at 7 bases. CDR3 length equals 15 residues. Germline V gene lookup returns CDR1 LNHDA and CDR2 SQIVND (reference sequence). Germline trimming cut 6 bases from V and 5 bases from J; bases unmatched to any gene: 7. CDR3 DNA sequence: TGTGCCAGTAGCCGTCAGGGGGTCCATAATTCACCCCTCCACTTT. Translation: CASSRQGVHNSPLHF.

This sequence joins TRBV4-1 and TRBJ2-5; the match to TRBD1 covers 9 bases. The CDR3 is 17 residues long. Germline trimming cut 1 base from V and 3 bases from J; bases unmatched to any gene: 9. Germline V gene lookup returns CDR1 MGHRA and CDR2 YSYEKL. The CDR3 protein is CASSQVSTGGLEETQYF. The CDR3 DNA is TGCGCCAGCAGCCAAGTCTCGACAGGGGGTTTGGAAGAGACCCAGTACTTC.

The gene calls are TRBV5-6 and TRBJ2-7; D is unclear. This CDR3 is built from 13 residues. The V and J ends lost 1 base and 4 bases respectively, with 9 bases between them. The germline CDR1 and CDR2 sequences are SGHDT and YYEEEE. In DNA form, the CDR3 reads TGTGCCAGCAGCTTGTTTGAACGGTACGAGCAGTACTTC. Protein product: CASSLFERYEQYF.

This clonotype was found once. As DNA, the CDR3 is TGTGCCAGCAGTTACCGCGGGGGCCAGAATCAGCCCCAGCATTTT. It is translated as CASSYRGGQNQPQHF. V is TRBV6-2 or TRBV6-3 and J is TRBJ1-5, with a weak D call TRBD1 (6 bases). Germline V gives CDR1 MNHEY, CDR2 SVGEGT. V shed 2 bases and J shed 4 bases, with 12 bases lying between them. The CDR3 is 15 amino acids.

The chain employs TRBV11-2 and TRBJ1-2, with a weak D call TRBD1 (5 bases). The V end was cut by 5 bases, the J end by 7 bases, with 14 bases between. This CDR3 contains 13 residues. Germline CDR1 SGHAT, CDR2 FQNNGV. The CDR3 DNA is TGTGCCAGCAGCCCGGACATTAAGACTGGCTACACCTTC. This gives the protein CASSPDIKTGYTF.

This clonotype has at least ten counts. The gene calls are TRBV6-1 and TRBJ1-6, with 11 bases that match TRBD1. Per the germline V gene, CDR1 is MNHNS and CDR2 is SASEGT. V lost 6 bases to trimming and J lost 9 bases; unmatched junction nucleotides: 10. This CDR3 region has 16 residues. CDR3 region: CASRNMRTGGSSPLHF. CDR3 coding DNA: TGTGCCAGCAGGAATATGAGGACAGGGGGCAGTTCACCCCTCCACTTT.

This clonotype was picked up many times. The chain couples TRBV11-1 to TRBJ2-3; TRBD1 aligns across 10 bases. The V and J ends lost 5 bases and 1 base, in that order; junction bases with no gene match: 6. The CDR3 has 16 residues. The germline CDR1 and CDR2 sequences are SGHAT and FQDESV (reference sequence). The CDR3 coding sequence is TGTGCCAGCAGCATGACAGGGGGCCAGGGCACAGATACGCAGTATTTT. Translated: CASSMTGGQGTDTQYF.

The chain carries TRBV7-9 and TRBJ1-5; no definite D call. There are 13 residues in the CDR3. V was clipped by 4 bases and J by 4 bases, with 8 bases between them. Germline lookup yields CDR1 SEHNR and CDR2 FQNEAQ (reference sequence). The DNA for the CDR3 is TGTGCCAGCAGCTCGGCAGCTAATCAGCCCCAGCATTTT. It translates to CASSSAANQPQHF.

This clonotype has at least ten counts. The genes are TRBV30 and TRBJ2-2; D remains unclear. This CDR3 is built from 14 residues. The V gene lost 3 bases and the J gene lost 2 bases, with 10 bases spanning the gap. CDR1 and CDR2 from the germline V gene are GTSNPN and SVGIG (reference sequence). This CDR3 reads CAWRSQANTGELFF. In nucleotides, the CDR3 is TGTGCCTGGAGAAGCCAGGCTAACACCGGGGAGCTGTTTTTT.

The genes are TRBV20-1 and TRBJ1-2, with D tentatively TRBD1 (6 bases). The germline V gene has CDR1 DFQATT and CDR2 SNEGSKA (reference sequence). Deletions cut 6 bases from V and 3 bases from J, with 20 bases between. The CDR3 is made up of 15 amino acids. The CDR3 reads CSARDNGHRDYGYTF. CDR3 sequence (DNA): TGCAGTGCAAGGGACAACGGCCATCGGGACTATGGCTACACCTTC.

V is TRBV29-1 and J is TRBJ2-5; D is tentatively TRBD1 or TRBD2 (5 bases each). The CDR3 covers 13 residues. Looked up from germline, CDR1 is SQVTM and CDR2 is ANQGSEA. CDR3 in amino acids: CTVNRQGPETQYF. CDR3 bases: TGCACCGTCAACCGGCAGGGACCAGAGACCCAGTACTTC.

The chain uses TRBV19 and TRBJ1-5; unclear D gene. Germline V lookup: CDR1 LNHDA, CDR2 SQIVND (reference sequence). Trimming stripped 0 bases from V and 7 bases from J, with 16 bases between. The CDR3 consists of 16 residues. Here the CDR3 DNA reads TGTGCCAGTAGTATAGATCTGGCAGGAACGGGACAGCCCCAGCATTTT. This gives the protein CASSIDLAGTGQPQHF.

This chain uses TRBV5-8 with TRBJ2-2, with D possibly matching TRBD2 (5 bases). Trimming left V 2 bases short and J 16 bases short, with 18 bases between. This CDR3 comprises 13 residues. The germline V gene has CDR1 SGHTS and CDR2 YDEGEE. Here the CDR3 reads CASSFVKNPGSFF. CDR3 in DNA: TGTGCCAGCAGCTTTGTTAAGAACCCGGGATCGTTTTTT. Variable domain in full (rest from reference TRBV5-8 and TRBJ2-2): EAGVTQSPTHLIKTRGQQATLRCSPISGHTSVYWYQQALGLGLQFLLWYDEGEERNRGNFPPRFSGRQFPNYSSELNVNALELEDSALYLCASSFVKNPGSFFGEGSRLTVL.

Of note for this clonotype: Since a much larger clone is just one base distant, this may be a read error. The rearrangement links TRBV18 to TRBJ2-5; D is unresolved. Trimming removed 2 bases from V and 3 bases from J, with 13 bases in between. Germline loops: CDR1 KGHSH, CDR2 LQKENI. This CDR3 region has 15 residues. This CDR3 reads CASSPEVGIEETQYF. In nucleotides, the CDR3 is TGTGCCAGCTCACCAGAGGTGGGAATCGAAGAGACCCAGTACTTC.

J is TRBJ2-7 and V is TRBV7-9; the match to TRBD1 covers 7 bases. Per germline, CDR1 SEHNR and CDR2 FQNEAQ (reference sequence). J lost 5 bases, V lost 5 bases, and 15 bases had no gene match. The CDR3 is 16 amino acids. CDR3 coding DNA: TGTGCCAGCAGCCCCCAAAAGGACAGGATGGCCAACGAGCAGTACTTC. Protein: CASSPQKDRMANEQYF.

The chain has TRBV11-3 and TRBJ2-3; 7 nucleotides align to TRBD1. From germline, CDR1 is SGHNT and CDR2 YENEEA. V dropped 3 bases and J dropped 5; count of bases not matched to a gene: 8. The CDR3 has 15 amino acids. The CDR3 here is CASSLGTVQGDTQYF. DNA for the CDR3: TGTGCCAGCAGCTTGGGGACAGTCCAAGGAGATACGCAGTATTTT.

For this clonotype: One end of the junction fails to match germline, which may point to a read error. The CDR3 region is CPSSQASDSRKRETQYF. In DNA, the CDR3 is TGTCCCAGCAGCCAAGCCAGCGACAGTCGGAAGCGAGAGACCCAGTACTTC. The chain recombines TRBV3-1 with TRBJ2-5; TRBD1 might be the D (5 bases). Germline V gene lookup returns CDR1 LGHDT and CDR2 YNNKEL (reference sequence). The CDR3 is 17 amino acids.

This clonotype has at least ten counts. CDR3 amino acids: CASSYTEQGARRQPQHF. The CDR3 DNA reads as TGTGCCAGCAGTTACACCGAACAGGGGGCGCGCCGTCAGCCCCAGCATTTT. V is TRBV6-6 and J is TRBJ1-5; 9 bases align to TRBD1. Germline CDR1 MNHNY, CDR2 SVGAGI (reference sequence). This CDR3 comprises 17 residues. V dropped 2 bases and J dropped 6; count of bases not matched to a gene: 11.

The sample holds many counts of this clonotype. The V and J genes are TRBV3-1 and TRBJ2-1; the match to TRBD2 covers 9 bases. V was clipped by 0 bases and J by 9 bases; unmatched bases: 6. This CDR3 has 15 amino acids. Germline V gives CDR1 LGHDT, CDR2 YNNKEL (reference sequence). The CDR3 loop is CASSQEVGAGGEQFF. The CDR3 nucleotides read TGTGCCAGCAGCCAAGAGGTCGGAGCGGGAGGTGAGCAGTTCTTC.

This clonotype has a handful of counts. This sequence joins TRBV29-1 and TRBJ1-1; maybe TRBD1 (5 bases). The germline V gene encodes CDR1 SQVTM and CDR2 ANQGSEA. The CDR3 is made up of 13 amino acids. V was trimmed by 0 bases and J by 4 bases, leaving 9 bases between them. The CDR3: CSVEEGGGTEAFF. Here the CDR3 DNA reads TGCAGCGTTGAAGAGGGGGGGGGCACTGAAGCTTTCTTT.

The rearrangement uses TRBV5-1 and TRBJ1-1, with D possibly TRBD1 on 6 matching bases. The CDR3 is 14 amino acids. V was trimmed by 2 bases and J by 1 base, leaving 9 bases between them. Germline V gene data show CDR1 as SGHRS and CDR2 as YFSETQ. The CDR3 DNA reads TGCGCCAGCAGCTTAGGGGACAAGAACACTGAAGCTTTCTTT. Translated: CASSLGDKNTEAFF. Variable domain in full (rest from reference TRBV5-1 and TRBJ1-1): KAGVTQTPRYLIKTRGQQVTLSCSPISGHRSVSWYQQTPGQGLQFLFEYFSETQRNKGNFPGRFSGRQFSNSRSEMNVSTLELGDSALYLCASSLGDKNTEAFFGQGTRLTVV.

This clonotype was detected only a few times. The CDR3 DNA reads TGTGCCAGTAGTATCTTCCCGCACTCCAATCAGCCCCAGCATTTT. It codes for CASSIFPHSNQPQHF. The J gene is TRBJ1-5, the V gene TRBV19; D call uncertain. V lost 3 bases and J 3 bases, leaving 12 bases between the germline ends. This CDR3 region has 15 residues. Germline V CDR1 and CDR2: LNHDA, SQIVND (reference sequence).

This clonotype was recorded many times. V usage is TRBV11-2 and J usage is TRBJ1-4; D ambiguous. Germline lookup yields CDR1 SGHAT and CDR2 FQNNGV. This CDR3 is 14 amino acids long. V was cut by 3 bases and J by 7 bases, with 12 bases left in between. The CDR3 nucleotides read TGTGCCAGCAGCTTTCACCTTGAGGGTGAAAAACTGTTTTTT. Its protein product is CASSFHLEGEKLFF.

Ten or more counts support this clonotype. The V gene is TRBV5-1, the J gene TRBJ1-1, with D maybe TRBD1 (5 bases). V shed 0 bases and J shed 6 bases, with 9 bases lying between them. Germline CDR1 reads SGHRS; CDR2 reads YFSETQ. This CDR3 spans 13 amino acids. The CDR3 region is CASSLAVGAEAFF. For the CDR3, the DNA is TGCGCCAGCAGCTTGGCCGTAGGGGCTGAAGCTTTCTTT.

The chain combines TRBV6-5 with TRBJ2-5, with D perhaps matching TRBD1 (8 bases). This CDR3 spans 19 amino acids. Germline-derived CDR1 and CDR2 are MNHEY and SVGAGI. V lost 2 bases and J 4 bases, leaving 26 bases between the germline ends. The CDR3 sequence is CASSYPTRTGRVQGETQYF. CDR3 sequence (DNA): TGTGCCAGCAGTTACCCAACCCGGACAGGGAGGGTTCAAGGAGAGACCCAGTACTTC.

This clonotype was seen a handful of times. DNA for the CDR3: TGTGCCTGGTCCCCTACGAGGGCAGAGCAGTTCTTC. This gives the protein CAWSPTRAEQFF. V is TRBV30 and J is TRBJ2-1; a possible D gene is TRBD2 (5 bases). The CDR3 totals 12 residues. V was trimmed by 5 bases and J by 10 bases, leaving 15 bases between them. Looked up from germline, CDR1 is GTSNPN and CDR2 is SVGIG (reference sequence).

This clonotype occurred many times. This rearrangement joins TRBV2 to TRBJ1-1; D not resolved. This CDR3 comprises 14 residues. V lost 4 bases, J lost 4 bases, and 13 bases lay in between. The germline CDR1 and CDR2 sequences are SNHLY and FYNNEI. The CDR3 bases are TGTGCCAGCAGTGTAGTTTCCGACGGCACTGAAGCTTTCTTT. This gives the protein CASSVVSDGTEAFF.

As to this clonotype: The junction and the germline gene differ at one end; a read error may be behind it. This sequence joins TRBV5-1 and TRBJ2-3, with 9 bases lining up with TRBD1. CDR3 length: 16 amino acids. Germline V CDR1 and CDR2: SGHRS, YFSETQ. The CDR3, as DNA: TGTGCCAGCAGCAAAACAGGGGGCGACGGCACAGATACGCAGTATTTT. Amino acids: CASSKTGGDGTDTQYF.

This clonotype turned up a few times. The junction shows a germline mismatch at one end, possibly a read error. CDR3 region: CASSVGPPNSGDTIYF. The DNA of the CDR3 is TGTGCCAGCAGTGTAGGGCCCCCGAACTCTGGAGACACCATATATTTT. This chain uses TRBV2 with TRBJ1-3, with D hard to call. The germline V gene has CDR1 SNHLY and CDR2 FYNNEI. The CDR3 is 16 amino acids.

In its sample, this clonotype was seen many times. V usage is TRBV30 and J usage is TRBJ2-5; D is uncertain. CDR1 and CDR2 from the germline V gene are GTSNPN and SVGIG (reference sequence). The CDR3 covers 12 residues. Between the trimmed V and J ends, which lost 0 bases and 9 bases, there was a span of 11 bases. CDR3 sequence: CAWSVGLTAQYF. The CDR3 bases are TGTGCCTGGAGTGTAGGTTTAACCGCCCAGTACTTC.